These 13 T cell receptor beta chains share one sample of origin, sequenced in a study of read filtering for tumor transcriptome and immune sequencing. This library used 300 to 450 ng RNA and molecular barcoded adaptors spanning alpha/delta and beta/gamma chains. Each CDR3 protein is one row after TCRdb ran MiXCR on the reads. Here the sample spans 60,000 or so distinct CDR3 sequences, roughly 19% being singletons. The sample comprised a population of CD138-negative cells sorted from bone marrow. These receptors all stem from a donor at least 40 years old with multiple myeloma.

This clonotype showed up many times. DNA of the CDR3: TGCAGCGCCGGGACAGGGTCGTCCTATGGCTACACCTTC. This codes for CSAGTGSSYGYTF. The gene calls are TRBV29-1 and TRBJ1-2, with TRBD1 matching 9 bases. The germline CDR1 and CDR2 sequences are SQVTM and ANQGSEA. V shed 7 bases, J shed 4 bases, and the junction held 7 bases outside the gene matches. CDR3 length: 13 amino acids.

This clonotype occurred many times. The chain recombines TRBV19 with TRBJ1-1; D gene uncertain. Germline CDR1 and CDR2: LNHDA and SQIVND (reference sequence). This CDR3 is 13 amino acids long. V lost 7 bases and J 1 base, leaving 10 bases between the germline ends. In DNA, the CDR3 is TGTGCCAGTAAAGGGTTTGGGAACACTGAAGCTTTCTTT. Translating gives CASKGFGNTEAFF.

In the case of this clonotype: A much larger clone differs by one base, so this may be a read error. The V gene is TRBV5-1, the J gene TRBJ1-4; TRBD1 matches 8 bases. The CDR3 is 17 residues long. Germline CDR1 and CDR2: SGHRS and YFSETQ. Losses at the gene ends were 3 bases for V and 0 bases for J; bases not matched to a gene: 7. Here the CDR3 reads CASSWWGQEATNEKLFF. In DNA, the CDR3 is TGCGCCAGCAGCTGGTGGGGACAGGAGGCAACTAATGAAAAACTGTTTTTT.

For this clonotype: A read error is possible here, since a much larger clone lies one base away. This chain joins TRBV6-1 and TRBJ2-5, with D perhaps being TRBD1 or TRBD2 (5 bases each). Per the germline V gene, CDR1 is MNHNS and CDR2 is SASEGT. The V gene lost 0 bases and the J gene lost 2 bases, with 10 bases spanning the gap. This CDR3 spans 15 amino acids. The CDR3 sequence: CASSEAYRRQETQYF. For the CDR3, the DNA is TGTGCCAGCAGTGAAGCTTACAGGAGGCAAGAGACCCAGTACTTC.

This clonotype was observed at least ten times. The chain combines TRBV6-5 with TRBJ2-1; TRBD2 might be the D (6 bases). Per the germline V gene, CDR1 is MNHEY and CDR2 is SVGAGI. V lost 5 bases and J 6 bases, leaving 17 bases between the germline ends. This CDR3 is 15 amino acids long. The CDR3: CASSDYRGVFNEQFF. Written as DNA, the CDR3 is TGTGCCAGCAGTGACTACCGCGGGGTCTTCAATGAGCAGTTCTTC.

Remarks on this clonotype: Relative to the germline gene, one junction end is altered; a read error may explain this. CDR3: CACSPPTGTGAEAFF. The CDR3 DNA reads as TGTGCCTGCAGTCCCCCCACAGGGACTGGCGCTGAAGCTTTCTTT. The chain employs TRBV28 and TRBJ1-1; possibly TRBD1 for D (6 bases). CDR1 and CDR2 (germline): MDHEN, SYDVKM. The CDR3 extends over 15 amino acids.

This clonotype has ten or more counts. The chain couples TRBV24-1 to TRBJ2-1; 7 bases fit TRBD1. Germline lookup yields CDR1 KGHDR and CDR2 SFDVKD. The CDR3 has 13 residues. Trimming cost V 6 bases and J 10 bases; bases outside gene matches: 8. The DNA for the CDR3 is TGTGCCACCAGTAACAATCGACAGGGCGAGCAGTTCTTC. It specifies CATSNNRQGEQFF.

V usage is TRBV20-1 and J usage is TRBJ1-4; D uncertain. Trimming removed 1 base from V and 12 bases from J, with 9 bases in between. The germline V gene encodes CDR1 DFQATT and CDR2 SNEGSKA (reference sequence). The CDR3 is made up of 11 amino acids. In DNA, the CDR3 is TGCAGTGCTAGAGGTTTGGATCAACTGTTTTTT. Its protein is CSARGLDQLFF.

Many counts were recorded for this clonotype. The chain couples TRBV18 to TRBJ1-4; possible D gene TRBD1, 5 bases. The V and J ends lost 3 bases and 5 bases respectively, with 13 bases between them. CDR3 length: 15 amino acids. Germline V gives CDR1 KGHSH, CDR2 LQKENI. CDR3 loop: CASSPAGTGNEKLFF. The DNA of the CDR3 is TGTGCCAGCTCACCGGCCGGGACGGGGAATGAAAAACTGTTTTTT.

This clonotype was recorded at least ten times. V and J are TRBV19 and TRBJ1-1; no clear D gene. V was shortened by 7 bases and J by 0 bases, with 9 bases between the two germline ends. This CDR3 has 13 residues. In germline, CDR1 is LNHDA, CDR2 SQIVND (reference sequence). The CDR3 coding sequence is TGTGCCAGTATCGGGAAGATGAACACTGAAGCTTTCTTT. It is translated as CASIGKMNTEAFF.

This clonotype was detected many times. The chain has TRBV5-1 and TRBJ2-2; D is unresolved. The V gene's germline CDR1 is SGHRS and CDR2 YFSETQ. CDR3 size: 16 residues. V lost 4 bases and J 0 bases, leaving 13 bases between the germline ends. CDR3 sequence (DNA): TGCGCCAGCAGCCCCGGCAGGAACACGAACACCGGGGAGCTGTTTTTT. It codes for CASSPGRNTNTGELFF.

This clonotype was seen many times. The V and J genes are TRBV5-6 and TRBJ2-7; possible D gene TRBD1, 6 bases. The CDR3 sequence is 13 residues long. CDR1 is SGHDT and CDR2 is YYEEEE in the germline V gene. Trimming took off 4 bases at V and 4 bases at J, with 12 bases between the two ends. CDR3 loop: CASSHGTPYEQYF. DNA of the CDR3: TGTGCCAGCAGCCATGGGACACCTTACGAGCAGTACTTC.

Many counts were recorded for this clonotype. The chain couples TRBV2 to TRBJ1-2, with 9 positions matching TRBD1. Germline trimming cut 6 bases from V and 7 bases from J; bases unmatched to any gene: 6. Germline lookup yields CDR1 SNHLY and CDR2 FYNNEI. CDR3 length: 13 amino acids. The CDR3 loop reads CASRRDRDSGYTF. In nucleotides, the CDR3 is TGTGCCAGCAGAAGGGACAGGGATAGTGGCTACACCTTC.